A single sample gave rise to the 26 T cell receptor beta chains below, sequenced in a study of T cell responses to AZD1222 COVID-19 vaccine. TCRdb's table, derived via immunoSEQ multiplex PCR, lists solely in-frame clones and lacks some. The data hold 180,000 or so clones, with about nine tenths observed a single time. This sample comprised peripheral blood, obtained 28 days after the second AZD1222 dose. The source of these receptors is an adult who received the AZD1222 COVID-19 vaccine.

J is TRBJ2-5 and V is TRBV4-2; the match to TRBD2 covers 9 bases. From germline, CDR1 is LGHNA and CDR2 YNFKEQ. Trimming removed 0 bases from V and 1 base from J; junction bases left unmatched: 0. This CDR3 has 15 residues. The CDR3 protein is CASSQERGGQETQYF. CDR3 DNA: TGTGCCAGCAGCCAAGAGCGGGGGGGCCAAGAGACCCAGTACTTC.

This clone was observed once. This chain links TRBV29-1 with TRBJ1-1, with 7 positions matching TRBD1. CDR3 length equals 13 residues. The J segment lost 4 bases and the V segment lost 5 bases, leaving 7 bases of the junction unmatched. CDR1 SQVTM and CDR2 ANQGSEA come from the germline V gene. CDR3 amino acids: CSVRDSGSTEAFF. CDR3 sequence (DNA): TGCAGCGTTAGGGACAGTGGTAGCACTGAAGCTTTCTTT. The full variable domain, its missing parts supplied by reference TRBV29-1 and TRBJ1-1, is SAVISQKPSRDICQRGTSLTIQCQVDSQVTMMFWYRQQPGQSLTLIATANQGSEATYESGFVIDKFPISRPNLTFSTLTVSNMSPEDSSIYLCSVRDSGSTEAFFGQGTRLTVV.

The chain joins TRBV7-8 to TRBJ1-3, with D possibly TRBD1 on 6 matching bases. The germline V gene encodes CDR1 SGHVS and CDR2 FQNEAQ. The CDR3 consists of 16 residues. The V gene lost 2 bases and the J gene lost 3 bases, with 14 bases spanning the gap. This CDR3 reads CASSLSAGVVGNTIYF. In DNA, the CDR3 is TGTGCCAGCAGCTTATCTGCAGGGGTGGTTGGAAACACCATATATTTT.

This clone was seen only a few times. CDR3 residues: CASSRDGEETQYF. The CDR3 coding sequence is TGCGCCAGCAGCCGGGACGGCGAAGAGACCCAGTACTTC. The chain uses TRBV5-1 and TRBJ2-5, with D perhaps matching TRBD1 or TRBD2 (5 bases each). The CDR3 spans 13 residues. V was pared by 4 bases and J by 3 bases, with 10 bases between. Per germline, CDR1 SGHRS and CDR2 YFSETQ.

The chain combines TRBV9 with TRBJ1-4; 8 nucleotides align to TRBD1. Per the germline V gene, CDR1 is SGDLS and CDR2 is YYNGEE. The V segment lost 7 bases and the J segment 7 bases; nucleotides outside the gene matches: 9. There are 14 residues in the CDR3. The CDR3 DNA is TGTGCCAGCGCGCCGGGACAGGAAGCTGAAAAACTGTTTTTT. Translation gives CASAPGQEAEKLFF.

The V call is TRBV6-2 or TRBV6-3, the J call TRBJ2-2; TRBD2 aligns across 16 bases. The CDR3 has 19 residues. Germline CDR1 MNHEY, CDR2 SVGEGT. The junction had 5 bases not matched to a gene; V was cut back by 2 bases and J by 2 bases. The CDR3 region is CASSYGGLAGGPNTGELFF. The CDR3 nucleotides are TGTGCCAGCAGTTACGGGGGACTAGCGGGAGGGCCTAACACCGGGGAGCTGTTTTTT.

This chain uses TRBV13 with TRBJ2-3; TRBD1 might be the D (5 bases). With 8 bases removed from V and 1 base from J, the gap between germline ends came to 7 bases. Germline V gene lookup returns CDR1 PRHDT and CDR2 FYEKMQ (reference sequence). CDR3 length equals 12 residues. The CDR3 DNA follows: TGTGCCAGCGGGGCCGGCACAGATACGCAGTATTTT. Its protein is CASGAGTDTQYF.

This rearrangement joins TRBV30 to TRBJ1-5, with D hard to call. This CDR3 has 13 amino acids. The germline gives CDR1 GTSNPN, CDR2 SVGIG (reference sequence). V was cut by 0 bases and J by 4 bases, with 7 bases left in between. The CDR3 reads CAWSVTVNQPQHF. The CDR3 DNA reads as TGTGCCTGGAGTGTAACGGTGAATCAGCCCCAGCATTTT.

The rearrangement joins TRBV19 to TRBJ1-1; 9 nucleotides align to TRBD1. The CDR3 is 18 residues long. The ends lost 4 bases at V and 1 base at J; junction bases unmatched: 13. Germline V gene data show CDR1 as LNHDA and CDR2 as SQIVND (reference sequence). In DNA, the CDR3 is TGTGCCAGTAGTAACCCCCCGGGACAGGGTGGGTGGAACACTGAAGCTTTCTTT. Protein sequence: CASSNPPGQGGWNTEAFF.

The rearrangement links TRBV4-1 to TRBJ2-2; D uncertain. CDR3 size: 14 residues. Germline V gives CDR1 MGHRA, CDR2 YSYEKL. Trimming removed 4 bases from V and 6 bases from J, with 12 bases in between. As DNA, the CDR3 is TGCGCCAGCAGCCTCCGGAATAGCCCCGGGGAGCTGTTTTTT. Its translation is CASSLRNSPGELFF.

This clone was detected once. This chain joins TRBV18 and TRBJ1-1, with a tentative D call TRBD1 (5 bases). The ends were cut back, 4 bases at V and 4 bases at J, with 16 bases in the middle. The length of the CDR3 is 15 residues. The germline CDR1 and CDR2 sequences are KGHSH and LQKENI. The CDR3: CASSLNGARITEAFF. The DNA of the CDR3 is TGTGCCAGCTCACTCAACGGGGCGAGGATCACTGAAGCTTTCTTT.

The chain links TRBV15 to TRBJ1-5, with D unclear. Trimming stripped 3 bases from V and 2 bases from J, with 17 bases between. The CDR3 covers 17 residues. The V gene's germline CDR1 is LNHNV and CDR2 YYDKDF (reference sequence). The CDR3 DNA reads TGTGCCACCAGCAGGAGGGCCGACGAGGGAGGCAATCAGCCCCAGCATTTT. Translating it yields CATSRRADEGGNQPQHF.

This clone was picked up one time. The genes are TRBV19 and TRBJ2-2; no firm D call. The ends were cut back, 5 bases at V and 3 bases at J, with 10 bases in the middle. The CDR3 is 14 residues long. In germline, CDR1 is LNHDA, CDR2 SQIVND (reference sequence). The CDR3 sequence is CASSPRAHTGELFF. The CDR3 nucleotides are TGTGCCAGTAGTCCCCGGGCCCACACCGGGGAGCTGTTTTTT.

The chain recombines TRBV6-5 with TRBJ2-2; D may match TRBD1 or TRBD2 (6 bases each). The CDR3 is made up of 15 amino acids. Germline-derived CDR1 and CDR2 are MNHEY and SVGAGI. Trimming stripped 6 bases from V and 4 bases from J, with 15 bases between. DNA of the CDR3: TGTGCCAGCAGCACCGGGGGCCGGAGCACCGGGGAGCTGTTTTTT. It specifies CASSTGGRSTGELFF.

This chain links TRBV27 with TRBJ2-5, with D hard to call. In germline, CDR1 is MNHEY, CDR2 SMNVEV (reference sequence). CDR3 length: 13 amino acids. Between the trimmed V and J ends, which lost 1 base and 9 bases, there was a span of 12 bases. CDR3 DNA: TGTGCCAGCAGTTTATATGCCGGCGGTCCCCAGTACTTC. Residues: CASSLYAGGPQYF.

This clone occurred a few times. The chain is built from TRBV6-4 and TRBJ2-5, with D maybe TRBD2 (5 bases). Germline V gene data show CDR1 as MRHNA and CDR2 as SNTAGT. This CDR3 contains 14 residues. V was cut by 1 base and J by 1 base, with 7 bases left in between. The CDR3 nucleotides read TGTGCCAGCAGTGACTGGGAGAGCCAAGAGACCCAGTACTTC. This translates into CASSDWESQETQYF.

This chain connects TRBV19 to TRBJ2-4; D gene uncertain. The CDR3 contains 13 residues. V was trimmed by 4 bases and J by 7 bases, leaving 11 bases between them. Germline CDR1 LNHDA, CDR2 SQIVND (reference sequence). This CDR3 reads CASSTTPRNIQYF. The CDR3 DNA reads TGTGCCAGTAGTACGACACCCAGGAACATTCAGTACTTC.

CDR3 region: CASSLDRVQFLTGELFF. In DNA form, the CDR3 reads TGTGCCAGCAGTTTAGACAGGGTCCAATTTCTTACCGGGGAGCTGTTTTTT. The chain carries TRBV27 and TRBJ2-2; 7 bases match TRBD1. Germline V lookup: CDR1 MNHEY, CDR2 SMNVEV (reference sequence). The CDR3 consists of 17 residues. V lost 2 bases to trimming and J lost 5 bases; unmatched junction nucleotides: 11.

This chain connects TRBV12-3 or TRBV12-4 to TRBJ2-7; D gene uncertain. V lost 4 bases and J 0 bases, leaving 7 bases between the germline ends. This CDR3 region has 13 residues. The CDR3 sequence: CASSYNPSYEQYF. The CDR3, as DNA: TGTGCCAGCAGTTATAACCCCTCCTACGAGCAGTACTTC.

The rearrangement links TRBV27 to TRBJ2-7, with D maybe TRBD2 (5 bases). Germline V gene sequence: CDR1 MNHEY, CDR2 SMNVEV (reference sequence). This CDR3 is built from 13 residues. The germline V and J ends were trimmed by 0 bases and 5 bases, with 8 bases remaining between them. CDR3 DNA: TGTGCCAGCAGTTTATCTGCGGGCCACGAGCAGTACTTC. Protein product: CASSLSAGHEQYF.

The rearrangement joins TRBV7-2 to TRBJ1-4; TRBD1 might be the D (6 bases). V lost 1 base and J 6 bases, leaving 12 bases between the germline ends. The CDR3 contains 15 residues. CDR1 is SGHTA and CDR2 is FQGNSA in the germline V gene. CDR3 coding DNA: TGTGCCAGCAGCTTAGGGGGGGCCAGGGATGAAAAACTGTTTTTT. Its translation: CASSLGGARDEKLFF.

V usage is TRBV14 and J usage is TRBJ2-3; D unresolved. CDR3 length equals 13 residues. Germline V CDR1 and CDR2: SGHDN, FVKESK. Deletions cut 4 bases from V and 3 bases from J, with 8 bases between. The CDR3 loop reads CASSPRLTDTQYF. CDR3 sequence (DNA): TGTGCCAGCAGCCCTCGACTTACAGATACGCAGTATTTT.

This sequence joins TRBV7-9 and TRBJ2-2, with 9 bases identical to TRBD1. V shed 8 bases, J shed 6 bases, and the junction held 7 bases outside the gene matches. CDR3 length: 14 residues. CDR1 and CDR2 from the germline V gene are SEHNR and FQNEAQ (reference sequence). The CDR3 here is CASLDRGLSGELFF. The DNA of the CDR3 is TGTGCCAGCCTGGACAGGGGATTATCCGGGGAGCTGTTTTTT. Full variable domain (outside the CDR3, taken from reference TRBV7-9 and TRBJ2-2): DTGVSQNPRHKITKRGQNVTFRCDPISEHNRLYWYRQTLGQGPEFLTYFQNEAQLEKSRLLSDRFSAERPKGSFSTLEIQRTEQGDSAMYLCASLDRGLSGELFFGEGSRLTVL.

The chain has TRBV30 and TRBJ1-5; D is undetermined. Germline values: CDR1 GTSNPN, CDR2 SVGIG (reference sequence). The CDR3 extends over 13 amino acids. Trimming shortened V by 5 bases and J by 4 bases, and 12 bases separated the two germline ends. CDR3 amino acids: CAWGIGRNQPQHF. CDR3 DNA sequence: TGTGCCTGGGGTATAGGACGGAATCAGCCCCAGCATTTT.

The genes are TRBV7-9 and TRBJ2-7; TRBD2 matches 9 bases. J gave up 2 bases and V 2 bases, and 1 base lay outside the gene matches. The CDR3 loop spans 14 amino acids. The germline CDR1 and CDR2 sequences are SEHNR and FQNEAQ (reference sequence). The CDR3 reads CASSLLAGTYEQYF. The CDR3 nucleotides read TGTGCCAGCAGCTTACTAGCGGGGACCTACGAGCAGTACTTC.

The chain uses TRBV7-6 and TRBJ1-6; TRBD1 matches at 8 bases. CDR3 size: 16 residues. V dropped 5 bases and J dropped 9; count of bases not matched to a gene: 12. Germline CDR1 and CDR2: SGHVS and FNYEAQ. CDR3 region: CASSIGDRRSGSPLHF. CDR3 sequence (DNA): TGTGCCAGCAGCATAGGGGACAGGAGGAGTGGTTCACCCCTCCACTTT.